This entry features one T cell receptor beta chain sequence. The data belong to a study of blood T cell repertoires in COVID-19. Study in general: The study drew acute and convalescent COVID-19 samples from the United States, Italy and Spain.

CDR3 length: 14 residues. Germline CDR1 reads LGHNA; CDR2 reads YSLEER. V lost 0 bases and J 5 bases, leaving 10 bases between the germline ends. Per the original data handling: Researchers report that nucleated cell counts were estimated from reference gene primer amplification. Sequencing used immunoSEQ multiplex PCR; TCRdb keeps in-frame clones, though not all of them. V and J calls and clone size come straight from that table; D and trimming were deduced from the DNA. This table has 230,000 or so clones, 86% appearing once. Cohorts were based on clinical histories the participants reported. Sequenced input: PBMCs or T cells enriched from blood (not recorded which). J is TRBJ1-2 and V is TRBV4-3, with D tentatively TRBD1 (6 bases). This sequence originates from a woman aged 40 to 50 with acute COVID-19. The chain's CDR3 is CASSQDTGRYGYTF. The CDR3 DNA is TGCGCCAGCAGCCAAGATACAGGGCGGTATGGCTACACCTTC.